This TCR beta chain was identified during a study of T cell responses to AZD1222 COVID-19 vaccine (dated by TCRdb to 2020 to 2023). For the wider study: TCR sequencing was performed for roughly 250 trial participants, of whom some 200 were given two doses of AZD1222 and around 25 were given two doses of MenACWY control vaccine. Trial participants were enrolled by age into 18-55, 56-69 and 70-plus year subgroups, with roughly 150, 30 and 60 TCR-sequenced participants respectively. Study-wide findings and limitations: Reportedly, close to half of the unique spike-specific TCRs recognized epitopes lying outside the regions that are mutated in the B.1.351 and B.1.1.7 variants. A significant rise in spike-specific TCR breadth and depth was observed after two AZD1222 doses relative to day 0 and relative to MenACWY recipients. CD4 TCRs associated with the vaccine covered the entire spike protein, and the dominant responses were in regions 160-218 and 743-854. Because no day 14 peak-response samples were available, repertoires were characterized only after the peak T cell response. Participants were mostly white British, with more females than males. The authors suggested clonal diversity may have been underestimated. The 56-69-year group was small, and its depth increase did not reach significance, likely because of low power. Conclusions about previously exposed vaccinees were limited because only five to seven AZD1222 recipients were SARS-CoV-2 seropositive at baseline.

The CDR3 regions of human TCRbeta chains were analyzed by immunosequencing. The source study handled its data this way. TCRs in the repertoires were matched against a reference library of SARS-CoV-2-specific TCRs that had been generated with the MIRA antigen-specificity platform. Breadth meant the fraction of unique TCRs that were SARS-CoV-2-associated, whereas depth meant the fraction of total T cells that were SARS-CoV-2-associated. Using the MIRA data, each spike-specific TCR was assigned both to the spike region to which the TCR was reactive and to a CD4 or CD8 class. Log10-transformed breadth and depth values were compared by one-way ANOVA with Sidak's multiple comparisons tests. The table was pulled from immuneACCESS by TCRdb, which kept in-frame rearrangements only. Such tables lose some clones; where checked, under half of the loss comes from unresolved V genes, and the rest has no known cause. From that table come the V and J calls and clone size; the DNA was used to work out D and trimming. Here the sample has over 130,000 clones; about 94% occur a single time. The biggest ten clones account for roughly 4% of the sample.

Read against the paper, the sample's time point label means: about 28 days (+/-7) after the second vaccine dose. AZD1222 recipients with second doses at about 4 weeks or about 12 weeks were pooled, because spike-specific TCR depth and breadth did not differ between schedules. Vaccinee samples came from UK trials COV001 and COV002, including a single-blind randomized controlled phase 2/3 trial of AZD1222 (ChAdOx1 nCoV-19) in healthy adults. Trial participant PBMC samples were collected at day 0 and day 28 after the second dose for TCRbeta chain sequencing. From a lookup of the germline V gene, CDR1 and CDR2 are SGDLS and YYNGEE. Trimming takes 0 bases off V and 5 bases off J; junction bases not matched to a gene: 4. The CDR3 numbers 15 residues from cysteine through phenylalanine. Just the 45-base CDR3 DNA is kept, in frame starting at base 1. This clone showed up just once. It has no known antigen specificity. No much larger clone exists at a distance of one base, and base qualities are not known.

This sequence uses TRBV9 and TRBJ2-2; TRBD1 lines up with 7 middle nucleotides. The TCR originated in an adult who received the AZD1222 COVID-19 vaccine. The sequencing here drew on peripheral blood, taken 28 days after the second AZD1222 dose. The sequenced DNA is TGTGCCAGCAGCGTAGACAGGGGCGGGACCGGGGAGCTGTTTTTT. It specifies CASSVDRGGTGELFF.